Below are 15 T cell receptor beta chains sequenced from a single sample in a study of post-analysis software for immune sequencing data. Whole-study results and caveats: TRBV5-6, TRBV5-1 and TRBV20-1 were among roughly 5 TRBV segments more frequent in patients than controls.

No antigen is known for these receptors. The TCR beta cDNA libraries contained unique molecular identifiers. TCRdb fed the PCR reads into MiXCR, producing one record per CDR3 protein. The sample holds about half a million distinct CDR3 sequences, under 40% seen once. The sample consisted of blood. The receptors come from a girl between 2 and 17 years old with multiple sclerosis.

The CDR3 DNA reads as TGCAGTGCTAGGTTCCCGGGGGGAGGCACAGATACGCAGTATTTT. Its translation: CSARFPGGGTDTQYF. The rearrangement links TRBV20-1 to TRBJ2-3, with TRBD2 identical over 7 bases. CDR1 is DFQATT and CDR2 is SNEGSKA in the germline V gene (reference sequence). The CDR3 loop spans 15 amino acids. V lost 3 bases and J lost 1; bases outside the gene matches: 7.

The CDR3 DNA sequence: TGTGCCAGCAGCTTTGACAGGTACCAAGAGACCCAGTACTTC. Its translation is CASSFDRYQETQYF. This chain links TRBV12-3 or TRBV12-4 with TRBJ2-5, with a possible D match to TRBD1 (6 bases). CDR3 size: 14 residues. Trimming removed 6 bases from V and 0 bases from J, with 11 bases in between.

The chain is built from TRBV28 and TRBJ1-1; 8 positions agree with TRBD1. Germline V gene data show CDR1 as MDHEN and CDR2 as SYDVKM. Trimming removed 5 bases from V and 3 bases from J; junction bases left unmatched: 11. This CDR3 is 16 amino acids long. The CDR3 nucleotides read TGTGCCAGCAGTACCATTGGACAGGGCAGTTACACTGAAGCTTTCTTT. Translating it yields CASSTIGQGSYTEAFF. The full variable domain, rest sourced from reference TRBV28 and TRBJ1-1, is DVKVTQSSRYLVKRTGEKVFLECVQDMDHENMFWYRQDPGLGLRLIYFSYDVKMKEKGDIPEGYSVSREKKERFSLILESASTNQTSMYLCASSTIGQGSYTEAFFGQGTRLTVV.

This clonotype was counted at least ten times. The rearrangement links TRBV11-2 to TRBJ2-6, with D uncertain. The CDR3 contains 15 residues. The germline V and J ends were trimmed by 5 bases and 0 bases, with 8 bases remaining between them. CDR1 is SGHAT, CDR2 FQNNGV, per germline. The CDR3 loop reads CASSQPSSGANVLTF. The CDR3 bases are TGTGCCAGCAGCCAGCCCTCCTCTGGGGCCAACGTCCTGACTTTC.

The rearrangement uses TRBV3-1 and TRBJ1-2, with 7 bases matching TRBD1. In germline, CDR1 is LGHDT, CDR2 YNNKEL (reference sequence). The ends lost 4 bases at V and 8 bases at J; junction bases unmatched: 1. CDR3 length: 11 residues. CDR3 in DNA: TGTGCCAGCAGCCTACAGGGGGGCTACACCTTC. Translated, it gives CASSLQGGYTF.

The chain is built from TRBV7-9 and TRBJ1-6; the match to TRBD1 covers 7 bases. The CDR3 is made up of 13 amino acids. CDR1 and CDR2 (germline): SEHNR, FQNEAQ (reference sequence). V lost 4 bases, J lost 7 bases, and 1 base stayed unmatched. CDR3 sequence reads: CASSSQGNSPLHF. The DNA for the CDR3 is TGTGCCAGCAGCTCACAGGGGAATTCACCCCTCCACTTT.

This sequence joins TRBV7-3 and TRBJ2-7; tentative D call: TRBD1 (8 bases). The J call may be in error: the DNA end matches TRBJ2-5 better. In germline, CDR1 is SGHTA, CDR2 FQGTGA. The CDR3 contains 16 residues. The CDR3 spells CASSLTPQGGEETQYF. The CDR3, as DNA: TGTGCCAGCAGCTTAACCCCACAGGGGGGGGAAGAGACCCAGTACTTC.

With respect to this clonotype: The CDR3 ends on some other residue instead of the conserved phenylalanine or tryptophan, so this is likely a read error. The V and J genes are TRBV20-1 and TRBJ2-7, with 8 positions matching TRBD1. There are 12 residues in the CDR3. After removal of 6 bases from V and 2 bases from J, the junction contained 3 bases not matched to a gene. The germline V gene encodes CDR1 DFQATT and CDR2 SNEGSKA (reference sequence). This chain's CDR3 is CSAGQGPYEQYC. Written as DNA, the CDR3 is TGCAGTGCAGGACAGGGTCCCTACGAGCAGTACTGC.

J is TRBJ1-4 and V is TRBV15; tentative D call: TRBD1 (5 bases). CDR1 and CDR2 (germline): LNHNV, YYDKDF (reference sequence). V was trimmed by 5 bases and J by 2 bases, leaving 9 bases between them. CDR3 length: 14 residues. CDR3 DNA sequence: TGTGCCACCAGCCAAGGGACCACTAATGAAAAACTGTTTTTT. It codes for CATSQGTTNEKLFF.

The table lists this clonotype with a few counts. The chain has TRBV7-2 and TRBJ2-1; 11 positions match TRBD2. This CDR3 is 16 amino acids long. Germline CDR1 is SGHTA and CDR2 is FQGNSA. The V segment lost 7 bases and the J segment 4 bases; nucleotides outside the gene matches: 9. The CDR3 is CASTNALAGGYNEQFF. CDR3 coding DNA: TGTGCCAGCACCAATGCGCTAGCGGGGGGATACAATGAGCAGTTCTTC.

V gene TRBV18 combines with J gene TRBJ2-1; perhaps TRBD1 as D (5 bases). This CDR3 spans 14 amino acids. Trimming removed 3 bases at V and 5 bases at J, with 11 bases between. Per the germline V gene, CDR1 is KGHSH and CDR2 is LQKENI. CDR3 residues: CASSPGLRDNEQFF. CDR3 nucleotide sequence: TGTGCCAGCTCACCCGGGCTCAGGGACAATGAGCAGTTCTTC.

Here the CDR3 reads CASSATGSETQYF. As DNA, the CDR3 is TGCGCCAGCAGTGCTACAGGCTCCGAGACCCAGTACTTC. The rearrangement links TRBV10-2 to TRBJ2-7; the D gene is possibly TRBD1 (5 bases). The J call may not be correct, given that the DNA end is closer to TRBJ2-5. The CDR3 covers 13 residues. Germline loops: CDR1 WSHSY, CDR2 SAAADI.

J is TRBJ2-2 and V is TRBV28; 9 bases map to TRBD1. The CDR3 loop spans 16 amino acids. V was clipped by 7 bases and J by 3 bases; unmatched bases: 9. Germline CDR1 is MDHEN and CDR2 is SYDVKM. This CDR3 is CASTDPGTGYTGELFF. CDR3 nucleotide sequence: TGTGCCAGCACCGACCCCGGGACAGGGTACACCGGGGAGCTGTTTTTT.

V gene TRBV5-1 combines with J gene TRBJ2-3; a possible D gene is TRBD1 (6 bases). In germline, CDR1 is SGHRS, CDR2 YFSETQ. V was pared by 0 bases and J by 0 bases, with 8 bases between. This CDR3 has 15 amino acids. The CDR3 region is CASSLGDTSTDTQYF. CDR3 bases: TGCGCCAGCAGCTTGGGGGACACAAGCACAGATACGCAGTATTTT. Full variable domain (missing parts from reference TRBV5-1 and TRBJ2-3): KAGVTQTPRYLIKTRGQQVTLSCSPISGHRSVSWYQQTPGQGLQFLFEYFSETQRNKGNFPGRFSGRQFSNSRSEMNVSTLELGDSALYLCASSLGDTSTDTQYFGPGTRLTVL.

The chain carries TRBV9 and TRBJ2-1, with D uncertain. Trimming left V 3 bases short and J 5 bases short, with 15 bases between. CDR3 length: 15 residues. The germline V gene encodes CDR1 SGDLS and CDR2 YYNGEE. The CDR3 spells CASSGAVLSNNEQFF. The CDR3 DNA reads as TGTGCCAGCAGCGGAGCTGTTCTATCAAACAATGAGCAGTTCTTC.